This TCR beta chain was sequenced for a study of CD8 T cells in Susac syndrome (dated 2019 in TCRdb). Broadly, across the study: Whether CD8+ T cell activation and differentiation in Susac syndrome was antigen driven was tested using repertoire sequencing. What the authors observed across the whole study: The study acknowledged that relatively few individuals were included in the TCR sequencing and HLA analysis.

Peripheral blood CD8+ and CD4+ T cells from healthy donors, Susac syndrome patients and multiple sclerosis patients were profiled using high-throughput TCR beta sequencing. Multiple sclerosis controls were treatment-naive patients with stable or active relapsing-remitting disease fulfilling revised McDonald criteria. Bulk CD8+ and CD4+ T cells were purified by magnetic negative isolation, whereas CD8+ TEMRA cells were enriched by FACS. Blood was drawn into EDTA tubes, processed within 24 hours, and PBMCs were isolated by density gradient centrifugation. PBMCs intended for TCR sequencing were frozen in liquid nitrogen and were later thawed in a 37 degrees C water bath. The sorted or isolated CD4+, CD8+ and CD8+ TEMRA cells reached a purity of at least 90%. RNA was extracted using the RNeasy kit, and roughly 0.5 to 1 microgram was reverse transcribed with random hexamers. The immunoSEQ multiplex PCR assay, which covers 54 Vbeta and 13 Jbeta segments, was used to amplify TCR beta CDR3 regions. PCR amplification bias was corrected by using a synthetic template baseline for primer optimization and computational correction. In the authors' own workflow: Reads were annotated to V, D and J genes per IMGT and analyzed with immunoSEQ Analyzer, keeping only productive sequences. Clonality was calculated as one minus the Shannon entropy normalized by log2 of the number of productive unique sequences. Public and private clones were assessed among the 100 most prevalent clones of each patient and control. Clones were defined as Susac-specific when absent from the healthy and MS cohorts, from about 1,100 published viral clones and from other ImmuneACCESS disease sequences. TCRdb passed the public sequencing reads through fastp at Q25 and MiXCR, retaining productive beta sequences. Rows are combined by CDR3 protein, so each entry shows the most common genes and DNA. TCRdb, not the original authors, processed these V and J calls. The sample contains approximately 200,000 distinct CDR3 sequences, 90% to 95% of them found a single time. The top ten clones comprise roughly 0.088% of the sample.

This clonotype was detected once. The antigen this receptor binds is unknown. No base quality values were provided; no much bigger clone lies one nucleotide off. One read alone is weak evidence. Trimming takes 7 bases from V and 8 bases from J, and the germline ends sit 11 bases apart. The germline V gene (reference sequence) provides CDR1 LNHDA and CDR2 SQIVND. The CDR3 covers 11 residues, taking in both the cysteine and the phenylalanine. The only DNA kept is the CDR3, 33 bases in frame from the first base. In this chain, TRBV19 is recombined with TRBJ1-1; no D gene call is confident. This TCR was sampled from a human donor with multiple sclerosis. The specimen sequenced was CD4+ T cells from PBMCs. The base sequence is TGTGCCAGTAACCTCCGGTGGGAAGCTTTCTTT. Its protein product is CASNLRWEAFF.